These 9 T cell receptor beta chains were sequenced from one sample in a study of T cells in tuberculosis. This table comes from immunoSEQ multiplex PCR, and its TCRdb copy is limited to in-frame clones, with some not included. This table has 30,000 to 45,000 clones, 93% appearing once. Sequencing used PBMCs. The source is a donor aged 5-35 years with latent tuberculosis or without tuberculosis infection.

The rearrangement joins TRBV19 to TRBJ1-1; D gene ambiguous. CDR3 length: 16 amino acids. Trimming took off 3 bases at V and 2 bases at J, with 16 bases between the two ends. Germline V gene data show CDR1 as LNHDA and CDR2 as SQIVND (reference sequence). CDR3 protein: CASSIGVGRANTEAFF. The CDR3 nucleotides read TGTGCCAGTAGTATTGGTGTGGGCAGAGCAAACACTGAAGCTTTCTTT.

The CDR3 spells CASSDSSYNSPLHF. For the CDR3, the DNA is TGTGCCAGCAGTGACAGCTCCTATAATTCACCCCTCCACTTT. This sequence joins TRBV6-1 and TRBJ1-6; no clear D gene. The V gene lost 3 bases and the J gene lost 0 bases, with 3 bases spanning the gap. Germline lookup yields CDR1 MNHNS and CDR2 SASEGT. The length of the CDR3 is 14 residues.

The CDR3 bases are TGTGCCAGTACCCCCCTCCAGGGGGCTAAGAATTCACCCCTCCACTTT. This gives the protein CASTPLQGAKNSPLHF. The chain links TRBV19 to TRBJ1-6; 8 bases match TRBD1. Germline assignment: CDR1 LNHDA and CDR2 SQIVND (reference sequence). The CDR3 is 16 amino acids. Germline trimming cut 7 bases from V and 7 bases from J; bases unmatched to any gene: 12.

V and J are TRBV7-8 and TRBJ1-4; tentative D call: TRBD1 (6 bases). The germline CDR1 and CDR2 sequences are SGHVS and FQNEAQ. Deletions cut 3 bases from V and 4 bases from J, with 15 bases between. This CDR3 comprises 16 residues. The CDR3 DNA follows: TGTGCCAGCAGCTTGAAAACAGGGTCCTATAATGAAAAACTGTTTTTT. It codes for CASSLKTGSYNEKLFF.

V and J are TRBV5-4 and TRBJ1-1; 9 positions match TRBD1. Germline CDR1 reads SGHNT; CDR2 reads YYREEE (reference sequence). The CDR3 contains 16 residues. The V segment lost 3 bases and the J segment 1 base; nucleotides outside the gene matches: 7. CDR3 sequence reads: CASSSGTGLKNTEAFF. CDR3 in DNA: TGTGCCAGCAGCTCGGGGACAGGGCTTAAGAACACTGAAGCTTTCTTT. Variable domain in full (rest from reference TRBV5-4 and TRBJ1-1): ETGVTQSPTHLIKTRGQQVTLRCSSQSGHNTVSWYQQALGQGPQFIFQYYREEENGRGNFPPRFSGLQFPNYSSELNVNALELDDSALYLCASSSGTGLKNTEAFFGQGTRLTVV.

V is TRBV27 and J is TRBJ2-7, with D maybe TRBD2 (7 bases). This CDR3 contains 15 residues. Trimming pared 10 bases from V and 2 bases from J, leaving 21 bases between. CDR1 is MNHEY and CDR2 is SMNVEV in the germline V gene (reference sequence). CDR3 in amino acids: CATLYLGGGPYEQYF. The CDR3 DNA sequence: TGTGCCACTCTATACCTAGGGGGAGGGCCCTACGAGCAGTACTTC.

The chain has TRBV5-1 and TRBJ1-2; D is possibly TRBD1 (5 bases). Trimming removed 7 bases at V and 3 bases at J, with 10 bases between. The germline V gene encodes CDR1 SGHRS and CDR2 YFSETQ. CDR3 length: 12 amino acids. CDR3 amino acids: CASGVGDYGYTF. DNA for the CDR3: TGCGCCAGCGGGGTAGGGGACTATGGCTACACCTTC.

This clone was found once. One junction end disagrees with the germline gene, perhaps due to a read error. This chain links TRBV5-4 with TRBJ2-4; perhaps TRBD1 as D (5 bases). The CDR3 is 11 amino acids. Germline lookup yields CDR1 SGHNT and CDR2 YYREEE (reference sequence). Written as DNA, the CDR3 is TGTGCCAGCAGCTTGTATGGACATATGATCTTC. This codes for CASSLYGHMIF.

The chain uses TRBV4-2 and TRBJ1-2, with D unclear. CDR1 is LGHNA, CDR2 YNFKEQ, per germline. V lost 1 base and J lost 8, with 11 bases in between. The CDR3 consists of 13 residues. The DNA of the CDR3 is TGTGCCAGCAGCCAAGGGCAGGCGTTGGGCTACACCTTC. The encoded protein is CASSQGQALGYTF.